This TCR beta chain was sequenced in a study of OX40 agonist ivuxolimab in advanced cancers. About the study: Dose-escalation patients had hepatocellular carcinoma, melanoma, renal cell or head and neck cancer. Patients were over 65% male with ages about 23 to 80, mean around 61.

TCRdb keeps only in-frame clones here, not all; method: immunoSEQ multiplex PCR. Among tens of thousands of clones listed, roughly four fifths were seen once. Study-wide results and caveats: Clonal expansion by week 6 occurred in CD4+ and CD8+ blood T cells (at 0.1 to 3.0 mg/kg).

Note on this clone: Its antigen is not known.

The CDR3 sequence is 18 residues long. The TCR originated in an adult with an advanced solid tumor such as melanoma, head and neck, liver or kidney cancer. Here the sequenced sample was CD4+ or CD8+ T cells sorted from blood, taken in a trial of the OX40 agonist ivuxolimab. The chain combines TRBV21-1 with TRBJ2-7; TRBD2, the table's D call, lacks a check against the DNA. TRBV21-1 is designated a pseudogene. CDR3 loop: CASSKPISGGRNSCEQYF. The CDR3 DNA reads TGTGCCAGCAGCAAACCGATAAGCGGGGGGCGGAACTCGTGCGAGCAGTACTTC.